This T cell receptor (beta chain) was profiled in a study of cytomegalovirus exposure and HLA in healthy donors. Findings and limits, study-wide: Most CMV-associated TCR beta chains were later found to appear HLA-restricted. TCR beta chain V- and J-gene trimming was linked, in a later analysis, to a missense variant in DCLRE1C. Other equally common chains were less clonally expanded than HLA-associated TCR beta chains, a later analysis showed.

The CDR3 extends over 14 amino acids. Trimming took 0 bases from V and 13 from J, leaving 17 bases between them. Germline values: CDR1 SGDLS, CDR2 YYNGEE. PCR employed 60 Vbeta and 13 Jbeta primers. Assay: immunoSEQ multiplex PCR; the TCRdb copy retains only in-frame clones and omits some. The table shows about 120,000 clones, with 75% to 90% occurring only once. For this clone: The target antigen is unknown.

The clonotype comes from a man in his thirties or forties in good health and CMV-seronegative. Sequencing was done on a sample of PBMCs. V gene TRBV9 combines with J gene TRBJ2-4; D is unclear. The CDR3 sequence: CASSVEARSLFQYF. CDR3 sequence (DNA): TGTGCCAGCAGCGTAGAGGCCAGGTCGCTGTTCCAGTACTTC.